Below are 21 T cell receptor beta chains sequenced from a single sample in a study of shared clonotypes between healthy human individuals. Profiled with immunoSEQ multiplex PCR; TCRdb holds only in-frame clones, not every one. The data hold 450,000 to 500,000 clones, with 78% observed a single time. The sample comprised PBMCs. These receptors were taken from a woman aged 35 to 49 in good health. Some clones in this sample may be carry-over from other donors' samples.

The chain is built from TRBV28 and TRBJ1-2; D may be TRBD1 (5 bases). V lost 9 bases to trimming and J lost 8 bases, with 13 bases between them. This CDR3 is built from 11 residues. Looked up from germline, CDR1 is MDHEN and CDR2 is SYDVKM. This chain's CDR3 is CASARQYGYTF. The CDR3 DNA reads as TGTGCCAGTGCCCGACAGTACGGCTACACCTTC.

V usage is TRBV7-2 and J usage is TRBJ1-6; maybe TRBD1 (5 bases). The germline V gene encodes CDR1 SGHTA and CDR2 FQGNSA. The CDR3 totals 14 residues. Trimming removed 3 bases from V and 9 bases from J, with 12 bases in between. CDR3 loop: CASSLQGRSSPLHF. In DNA, the CDR3 is TGTGCCAGCAGCTTGCAGGGAAGATCTTCACCCCTCCACTTT.

Regarding this clone: A much larger clone differs by one base, so this may be a read error. This sample includes further DNA sequences coding for the same CDR3. CDR3 sequence reads: CASSLTYEQYF. CDR3 DNA sequence: TGTGCCAGCAGCTTAACCTACGAGCAGTACTTC. This chain uses TRBV7-6 with TRBJ2-7; D uncertain. Between the trimmed V and J ends, which lost 2 bases and 2 bases, there was a span of 1 base. The germline CDR1 and CDR2 sequences are SGHVS and FNYEAQ. This CDR3 has 11 residues.

J is TRBJ2-7 and V is TRBV7-2; D uncertain. The CDR3 length is 16 residues. Germline-derived CDR1 and CDR2 are SGHTA and FQGNSA. The ends were cut back, 2 bases at V and 0 bases at J, with 14 bases in the middle. CDR3 nucleotides: TGTGCCAGCAGCTTATCAGTATCAACGATCTCCTACGAGCAGTACTTC. Translation gives CASSLSVSTISYEQYF.

This clone came up a few times. The chain links TRBV19 to TRBJ2-3, with 9 bases fitting TRBD2. This CDR3 region has 16 residues. J lost 2 bases, V lost 7 bases, and 10 bases had no gene match. CDR1 LNHDA and CDR2 SQIVND come from the germline V gene (reference sequence). The CDR3 region is CASKIRLAAHTDTQYF. The CDR3 DNA reads as TGTGCCAGTAAGATCCGACTAGCGGCTCACACAGATACGCAGTATTTT. The entire variable domain, with the rest obtained from reference TRBV19 and TRBJ2-3, is as follows: DGGITQSPKYLFRKEGQNVTLSCEQNLNHDAMYWYRQDPGQGLRLIYYSQIVNDFQKGDIAEGYSVSREKKESFPLTVTSAQKNPTAFYLCASKIRLAAHTDTQYFGPGTRLTVL.

J is TRBJ2-7 and V is TRBV4-3; TRBD2 aligns across 14 bases. The CDR3 runs 19 residues. The germline gives CDR1 LGHNA, CDR2 YSLEER. With 1 base clipped from V and 3 bases from J, the junction kept 11 bases outside the gene matches. CDR3 amino acids: CASSQVMAGTSGRFYEQYF. The CDR3 coding sequence is TGCGCCAGCAGCCAAGTGATGGCCGGGACTAGCGGGAGATTCTACGAGCAGTACTTC.

The V gene is TRBV7-3, the J gene TRBJ1-5; no definite D call. This CDR3 comprises 15 residues. From germline, CDR1 is SGHTA and CDR2 FQGTGA. The ends were cut back, 2 bases at V and 0 bases at J, with 8 bases in the middle. Here the CDR3 reads CASSLDGFSNQPQHF. The CDR3 bases are TGTGCCAGCAGCTTAGACGGATTTAGCAATCAGCCCCAGCATTTT.

This chain connects TRBV4-3 to TRBJ2-7, with TRBD2 matching over 8 bases. This CDR3 is 15 amino acids long. Per the germline V gene, CDR1 is LGHNA and CDR2 is YSLEER. Trimming cost V 2 bases and J 0 bases; bases outside gene matches: 3. CDR3 bases: TGCGCCAGCAGCCAACAGCGGGGGATCTCCTACGAGCAGTACTTC. This codes for CASSQQRGISYEQYF.

In its sample, this clone was seen many times. The CDR3 region has the DNA TGCGCCAGCAGCTTGGAAAGAGAAAACTATGGCTACACCTTC. As protein: CASSLERENYGYTF. The chain employs TRBV5-1 and TRBJ1-2; the D is unclear. Trimming left V 0 bases short and J 2 bases short, with 8 bases between. CDR1 is SGHRS, CDR2 YFSETQ, per germline. The CDR3 sequence is 14 residues long.

The chain uses TRBV4-2 and TRBJ2-5; no clear D. Trimming took off 0 bases at V and 2 bases at J, with 10 bases between the two ends. The CDR3 length is 15 residues. CDR1 LGHNA and CDR2 YNFKEQ come from the germline V gene. The CDR3 DNA reads as TGTGCCAGCAGCCAAGAGCGACGGAAACAAGAGACCCAGTACTTC. This encodes CASSQERRKQETQYF.

This chain joins TRBV6-1 and TRBJ2-7; D is possibly TRBD2 (5 bases). CDR3 length: 12 residues. V lost 7 bases and J lost 4, with 11 bases in between. CDR1 is MNHNS, CDR2 SASEGT, per germline. The CDR3 nucleotides are TGTGCCAGCATCGGTCCGGGATACGAGCAGTACTTC. Encoded protein: CASIGPGYEQYF.

The genes are TRBV5-1 and TRBJ2-1, with TRBD2 identical over 8 bases. The CDR3 runs 14 residues. With 0 bases clipped from V and 6 bases from J, the junction kept 2 bases outside the gene matches. Germline V gene lookup returns CDR1 SGHRS and CDR2 YFSETQ. CDR3 residues: CASSLVGRVNEQFF. The CDR3 coding sequence is TGCGCCAGCAGCTTGGTCGGGAGGGTCAATGAGCAGTTCTTC.

The chain combines TRBV10-3 with TRBJ2-2; TRBD2 aligns across 8 bases. The CDR3 spans 16 residues. J gave up 5 bases and V 10 bases, and 15 bases lay outside the gene matches. Looked up from germline, CDR1 is ENHRY and CDR2 is SYGVKD. CDR3 region: CATIPAAGGGTGELFF. CDR3 DNA: TGTGCCACGATCCCAGCGGCGGGAGGAGGAACCGGGGAGCTGTTTTTT.

V and J are TRBV10-1 and TRBJ2-7; TRBD2 matches 11 bases. V dropped 5 bases and J dropped 2; count of bases not matched to a gene: 11. This CDR3 is built from 17 residues. Per germline, CDR1 WNHNN and CDR2 SYGVQD (reference sequence). CDR3 loop: CASSSSDASGRPYEQYF. CDR3 in DNA: TGCGCCAGCAGTTCGTCAGATGCTAGCGGGAGGCCCTACGAGCAGTACTTC.

In its sample, this clone was seen once. Since a much larger clone is just one base distant, this may be a read error. The V call is TRBV7-8, the J call TRBJ2-7; D ambiguous. This CDR3 contains 11 residues. Trimming took off 5 bases at V and 3 bases at J, with 5 bases between the two ends. Germline assignment: CDR1 SGHVS and CDR2 FQNEAQ. CDR3 coding DNA: TGTGCCAGCAGCCTAAACTACGAGCAGTACTTC. Its protein is CASSLNYEQYF.

This clone was seen ten or more times. The V and J genes are TRBV5-4 and TRBJ1-2, with D possibly being TRBD1 (6 bases). Trimming removed 4 bases from V and 0 bases from J, with 13 bases in between. Germline V gives CDR1 SGHNT, CDR2 YYREEE (reference sequence). This CDR3 is 15 amino acids long. CDR3 coding DNA: TGTGCCAGCAGCATCGGGACAAACACTAACTATGGCTACACCTTC. Protein sequence: CASSIGTNTNYGYTF.

V usage is TRBV5-1 and J usage is TRBJ2-4, with D tentatively TRBD2 (6 bases). The ends were cut back, 1 base at V and 8 bases at J, with 13 bases in the middle. This CDR3 has 14 residues. Germline V gene sequence: CDR1 SGHRS, CDR2 YFSETQ. CDR3 region: CASSLPGVGDIQYF. For the CDR3, the DNA is TGCGCCAGCAGCTTGCCGGGGGTTGGTGACATTCAGTACTTC. The entire variable domain, with the rest obtained from reference TRBV5-1 and TRBJ2-4, is as follows: KAGVTQTPRYLIKTRGQQVTLSCSPISGHRSVSWYQQTPGQGLQFLFEYFSETQRNKGNFPGRFSGRQFSNSRSEMNVSTLELGDSALYLCASSLPGVGDIQYFGAGTRLSVL.

The chain joins TRBV6-4 to TRBJ2-7; 8 positions agree with TRBD2. After removal of 2 bases from V and 6 bases from J, the junction contained 6 bases not matched to a gene. The CDR3 has 14 amino acids. From germline, CDR1 is MRHNA and CDR2 SNTAGT. CDR3 in DNA: TGTGCCAGCAGTGACCGCGCGGGAGGTCCCGAGCAGTACTTC. Translated, it gives CASSDRAGGPEQYF.

The table lists this clone with a few counts. The chain joins TRBV7-8 to TRBJ1-1, with D unresolved. V was pared by 1 base and J by 4 bases, with 10 bases between. CDR1 is SGHVS, CDR2 FQNEAQ, per germline. The CDR3 is 14 amino acids. The CDR3 region is CASSLEIFPTEAFF. The CDR3 DNA is TGTGCCAGCAGCTTAGAAATATTCCCCACTGAAGCTTTCTTT.

The table lists this clone with a few counts. The chain is built from TRBV7-2 and TRBJ2-3; the match to TRBD2 covers 9 bases. Germline V gene sequence: CDR1 SGHTA, CDR2 FQGNSA. Trimming at V came to 5 bases and at J to 10 bases, leaving 7 bases not matched to a gene. The CDR3 totals 13 residues. CDR3 amino acids: CASSGNSGRAQYF. Written as DNA, the CDR3 is TGTGCCAGCAGCGGAAATAGCGGGAGAGCGCAGTATTTT.

The V and J genes are TRBV4-3 and TRBJ2-5; 13 nucleotides align to TRBD2. Germline V gene data show CDR1 as LGHNA and CDR2 as YSLEER. The CDR3 sequence is 17 residues long. Unmatched junction bases numbered 7, after V lost 3 bases and J lost 3 bases. Written as DNA, the CDR3 is TGCGCCAGCAGCCAGGGAATTGGACTAGCGGGAGAAGAGACCCAGTACTTC. This gives the protein CASSQGIGLAGEETQYF.